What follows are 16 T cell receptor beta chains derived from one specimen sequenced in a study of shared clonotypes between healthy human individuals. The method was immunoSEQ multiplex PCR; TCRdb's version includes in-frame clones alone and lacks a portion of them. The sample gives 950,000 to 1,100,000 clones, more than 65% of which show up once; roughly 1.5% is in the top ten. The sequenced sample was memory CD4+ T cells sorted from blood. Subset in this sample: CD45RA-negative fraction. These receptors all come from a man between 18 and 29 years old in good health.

DNA for the CDR3: TGTGCCAGCAGCTTAGGCGGCGGGATTCGGGGCACAGATACGCAGTATTTT. Amino acid sequence: CASSLGGGIRGTDTQYF. This chain connects TRBV7-9 to TRBJ2-3, with a possible D match to TRBD2 (6 bases). V was cut by 1 base and J by 1 base, with 15 bases left in between. This CDR3 contains 17 residues. The V gene's germline CDR1 is SEHNR and CDR2 FQNEAQ (reference sequence).

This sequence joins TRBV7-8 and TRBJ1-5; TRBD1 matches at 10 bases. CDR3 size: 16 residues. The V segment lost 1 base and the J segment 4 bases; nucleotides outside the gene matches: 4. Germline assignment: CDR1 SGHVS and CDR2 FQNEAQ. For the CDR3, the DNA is TGTGCCAGCAGCTTAGGGACAGGGGGGCGGAATCAGCCCCAGCATTTT. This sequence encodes CASSLGTGGRNQPQHF.

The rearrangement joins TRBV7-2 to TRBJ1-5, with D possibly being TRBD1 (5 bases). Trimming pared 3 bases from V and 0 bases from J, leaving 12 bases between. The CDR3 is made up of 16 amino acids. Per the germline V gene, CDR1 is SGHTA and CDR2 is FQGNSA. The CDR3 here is CASSLAGTDSNQPQHF. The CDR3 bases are TGTGCCAGCAGCTTGGCCGGGACGGATAGCAATCAGCCCCAGCATTTT.

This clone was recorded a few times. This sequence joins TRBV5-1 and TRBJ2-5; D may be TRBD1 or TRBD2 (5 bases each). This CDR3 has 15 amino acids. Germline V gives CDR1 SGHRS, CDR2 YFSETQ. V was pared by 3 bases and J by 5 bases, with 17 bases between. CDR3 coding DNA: TGCGCCAGCAGCTGGGGGAATACCAGACAGGAGACCCAGTACTTC. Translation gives CASSWGNTRQETQYF.

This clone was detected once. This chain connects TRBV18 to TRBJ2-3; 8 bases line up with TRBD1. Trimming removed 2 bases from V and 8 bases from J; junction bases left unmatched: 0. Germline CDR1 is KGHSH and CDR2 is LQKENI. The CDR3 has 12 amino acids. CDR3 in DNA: TGTGCCAGCTCACCAGACAGGGGTACGCAGTATTTT. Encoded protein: CASSPDRGTQYF.

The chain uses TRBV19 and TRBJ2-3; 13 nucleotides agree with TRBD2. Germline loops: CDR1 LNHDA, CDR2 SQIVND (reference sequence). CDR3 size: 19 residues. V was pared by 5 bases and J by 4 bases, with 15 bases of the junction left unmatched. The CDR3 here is CASSPLGTSGAYGADTQYF. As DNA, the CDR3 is TGTGCCAGTAGTCCACTCGGGACTAGCGGGGCTTACGGGGCAGATACGCAGTATTTT.

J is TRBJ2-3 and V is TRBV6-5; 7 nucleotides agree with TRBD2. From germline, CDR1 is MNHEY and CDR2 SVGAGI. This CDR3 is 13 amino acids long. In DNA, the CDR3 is TGTGGGGTCCGGGGGGAGGTTCCAGATACGCAGTATTTT. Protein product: CGVRGEVPDTQYF.

The CDR3 DNA reads TGTGCCAGCTCACCCCGACAGGGGCTCCGGGAGACCCAGTACTTC. Protein sequence: CASSPRQGLRETQYF. The chain recombines TRBV18 with TRBJ2-5; 8 bases agree with TRBD1. Germline CDR1 reads KGHSH; CDR2 reads LQKENI. The CDR3 runs 15 residues. J lost 5 bases, V lost 3 bases, and 8 bases had no gene match.

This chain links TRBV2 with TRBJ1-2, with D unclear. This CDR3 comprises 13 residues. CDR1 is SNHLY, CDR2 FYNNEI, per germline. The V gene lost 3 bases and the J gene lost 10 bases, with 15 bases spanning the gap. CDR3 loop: CASSEHPSDPYTF. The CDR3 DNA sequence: TGTGCCAGCAGTGAGCACCCGTCTGACCCCTACACCTTC.

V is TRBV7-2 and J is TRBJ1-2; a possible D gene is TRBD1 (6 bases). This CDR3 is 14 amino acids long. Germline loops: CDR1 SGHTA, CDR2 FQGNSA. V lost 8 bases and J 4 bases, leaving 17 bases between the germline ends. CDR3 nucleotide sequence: TGTGCCAGCGGGGGCGCCACCGGCTCCTATGGCTACACCTTC. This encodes CASGGATGSYGYTF.

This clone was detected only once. CDR3 coding DNA: TGTGCCTGGAGTGTATACATCCGCTACGAGCAGTACTTC. Encoded protein: CAWSVYIRYEQYF. V gene TRBV30 combines with J gene TRBJ2-7, with D uncertain. Per germline, CDR1 GTSNPN and CDR2 SVGIG (reference sequence). V was clipped by 0 bases and J by 3 bases, with 9 bases between them. The CDR3 contains 13 residues.

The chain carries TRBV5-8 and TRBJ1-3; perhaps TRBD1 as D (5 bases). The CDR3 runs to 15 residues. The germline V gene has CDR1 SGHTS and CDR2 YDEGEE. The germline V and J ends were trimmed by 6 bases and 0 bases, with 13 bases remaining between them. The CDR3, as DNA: TGTGCCAGCACCAACCAGGGTCGCTCTGGAAACACCATATATTTT. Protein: CASTNQGRSGNTIYF.

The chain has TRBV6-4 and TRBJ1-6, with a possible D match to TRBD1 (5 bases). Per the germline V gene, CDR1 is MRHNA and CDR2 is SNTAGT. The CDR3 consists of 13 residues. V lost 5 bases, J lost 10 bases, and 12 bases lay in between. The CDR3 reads CASSLGDSSPLHF. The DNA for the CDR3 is TGTGCCAGCAGTTTAGGGGACTCATCACCCCTCCACTTT.

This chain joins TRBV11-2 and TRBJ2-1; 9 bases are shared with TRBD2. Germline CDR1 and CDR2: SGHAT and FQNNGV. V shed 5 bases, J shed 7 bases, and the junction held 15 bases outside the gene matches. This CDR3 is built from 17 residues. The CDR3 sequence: CASSRLGGGAEGNEQFF. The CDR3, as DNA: TGTGCCAGCAGCCGATTAGGCGGGGGGGCCGAGGGAAATGAGCAGTTCTTC.

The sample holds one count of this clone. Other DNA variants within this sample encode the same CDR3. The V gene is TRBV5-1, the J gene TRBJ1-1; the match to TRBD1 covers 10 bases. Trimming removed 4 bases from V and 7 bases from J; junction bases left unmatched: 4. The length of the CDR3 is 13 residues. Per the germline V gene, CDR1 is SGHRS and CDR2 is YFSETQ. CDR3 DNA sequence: TGCGCCAGCAGCCTGCGGGACAGGGGTGAAGCTTTCTTT. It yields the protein CASSLRDRGEAFF. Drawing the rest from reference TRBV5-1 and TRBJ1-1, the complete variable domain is KAGVTQTPRYLIKTRGQQVTLSCSPISGHRSVSWYQQTPGQGLQFLFEYFSETQRNKGNFPGRFSGRQFSNSRSEMNVSTLELGDSALYLCASSLRDRGEAFFGQGTRLTVV.

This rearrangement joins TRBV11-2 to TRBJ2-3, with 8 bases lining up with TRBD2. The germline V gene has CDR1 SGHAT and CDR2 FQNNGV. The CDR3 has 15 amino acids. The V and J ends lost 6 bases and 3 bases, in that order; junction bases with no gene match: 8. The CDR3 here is CASRAGGILTDTQYF. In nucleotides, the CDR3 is TGTGCCAGCAGGGCGGGGGGCATCCTGACAGATACGCAGTATTTT.